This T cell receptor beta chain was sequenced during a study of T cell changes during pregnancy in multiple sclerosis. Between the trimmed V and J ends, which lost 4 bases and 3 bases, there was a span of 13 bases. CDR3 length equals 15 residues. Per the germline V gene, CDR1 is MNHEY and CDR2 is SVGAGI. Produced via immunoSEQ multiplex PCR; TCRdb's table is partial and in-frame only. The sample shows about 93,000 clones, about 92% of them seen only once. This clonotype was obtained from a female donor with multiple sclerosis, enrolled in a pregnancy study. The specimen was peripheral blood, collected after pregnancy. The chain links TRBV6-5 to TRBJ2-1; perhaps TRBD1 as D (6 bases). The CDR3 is CASSFDRPDYNEQFF. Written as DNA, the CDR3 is TGTGCCAGCAGTTTTGACAGGCCAGACTACAATGAGCAGTTCTTC.